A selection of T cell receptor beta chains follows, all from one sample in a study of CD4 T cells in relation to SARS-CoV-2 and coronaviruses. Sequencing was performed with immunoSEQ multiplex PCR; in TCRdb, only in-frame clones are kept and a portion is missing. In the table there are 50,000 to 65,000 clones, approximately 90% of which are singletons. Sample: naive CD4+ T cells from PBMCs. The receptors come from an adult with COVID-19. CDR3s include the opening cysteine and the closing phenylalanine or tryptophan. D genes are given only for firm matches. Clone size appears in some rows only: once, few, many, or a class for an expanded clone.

TGTGCCACCAGCAGAGAAACTCTGATGAACAATCAGCCCCAGCATTTT CATSRETLMNNQPQHF TRBJ1-5 . TRBV15 .
TGTGCCAGCAGCCCAGTCGGAATTCGGCGAGAGACCCAGTACTTC CASSPVGIRRETQYF TRBJ2-5 . TRBV6-5 .
TGTGCCAGCAGACACACGTCCACCGGGGAGCTGTTTTTT CASRHTSTGELFF TRBJ2-2 . TRBV12-3/TRBV12-4 .
TGTGCCAGCAGCCCTGGACTAGCGGGAGGGGAGACCCAGTACTTC CASSPGLAGGETQYF TRBJ2-5 TRBD2 TRBV7-3 .
TGTGCCAGCAGCCAAGATACTAGCGGGAGGTTAGAGACCCAGTACTTC CASSQDTSGRLETQYF TRBJ2-5 TRBD2 TRBV4-2 .
TGTGCCAGCAGCCTGGGACTAGCGGGATCGTGGGCTCTCGAGCAGTACTTC CASSLGLAGSWALEQYF TRBJ2-7 TRBD2 TRBV3-1/TRBV3-2 once
TGTGCCAGCAGGACCAGTCAAGGACAAAACACTGAAGCTTTCTTT CASRTSQGQNTEAFF TRBJ1-1 . TRBV27 .
TGTGCCAGCAGTGAACTGAGCGGGAGGGGCACCGGGGAGCTGTTTTTT CASSELSGRGTGELFF TRBJ2-2 TRBD2 TRBV6-1 few
TGTGCCAGCAGTTTAGGGGGACAGGTGCACTACGAGCAGTACTTC CASSLGGQVHYEQYF TRBJ2-7 TRBD1 TRBV28 .
TGTGCCAGCAGTTACTCACGGACCTACGAGCAGTACTTC CASSYSRTYEQYF TRBJ2-7 . TRBV6-5 .
TGTGCCAGTACCGAAAGCGGCCTGAGCACAGATACGCAGTATTTT CASTESGLSTDTQYF TRBJ2-3 . TRBV19 .
TGTGCCACCAGCAGACAGCCGACACGTAATGAGCAGTTCTTC CATSRQPTRNEQFF TRBJ2-1 . TRBV15 .
TGTGCCAGCAGTTCGGAGGGCCAAGAGACCCAGTACTTC CASSSEGQETQYF TRBJ2-5 . TRBV6-5 .
TGTGCCAGCAGTTTATCCCTACTAGCGGGATCCTACAATGAGCAGTTCTTC CASSLSLLAGSYNEQFF TRBJ2-1 TRBD2 TRBV28 once
TGTGCCAGCAGCTCAAAACCGGGACTAGCGGGAGAAGGTGAGCAGTTCTTC CASSSKPGLAGEGEQFF TRBJ2-1 TRBD2 TRBV7-9 .
TGTGCCAGCAGCTTAAGAGGGCCTGGAGAGACCCAGTACTTC CASSLRGPGETQYF TRBJ2-5 . TRBV11-2 .
TGTGCCACGGGGGAAGCCAAAAACATTCAGTACTTC CATGEAKNIQYF TRBJ2-4 . TRBV10-3 once
TGTGCCAGCAGCGAAGGACAGGGGGCCCGACCTAGCACAGATACGCAGTATTTT CASSEGQGARPSTDTQYF TRBJ2-3 TRBD1 TRBV7-9 .
TGTGCCAGCAGCCTCGACAGGGGCGGCACAGATACGCAGTATTTT CASSLDRGGTDTQYF TRBJ2-3 TRBD1 TRBV11-2 .
TGTGCCAGCAGTTACAGAGGCTCGAGTTCGGAGCAGTTCTTC CASSYRGSSSEQFF TRBJ2-1 . TRBV6-5 .
TGCGCCAGCGCAACAGGGGAAGGGGGGACCCAGTACTTC CASATGEGGTQYF TRBJ2-5 TRBD1 TRBV5-1 .
TGTGCCAGCAGCCCCCCGCCAGGGGCATACGGGGAGCTGTTTTTT CASSPPPGAYGELFF TRBJ2-2 . TRBV5-4 .
TGTGCCAGTAGTCACAGGGGACCCTACGAGCAGTACTTC CASSHRGPYEQYF TRBJ2-7 TRBD1 TRBV19 .
TGTGCCAGCAGCTATGACAAAGTGACTGAAGCTTTCTTT CASSYDKVTEAFF TRBJ1-1 . TRBV11-2 .
TGTGCCAGCAGCCTAGGGACTAGAATCAGGGGTACAGATACGCAGTATTTT CASSLGTRIRGTDTQYF TRBJ2-3 TRBD2 TRBV28 .
TGTGCCAGCACTGCCGGGACAGGGATTTATGGCTACACCTTC CASTAGTGIYGYTF TRBJ1-2 TRBD1 TRBV2 .
TGCGCCAGCACTATTACGGCAGGGGGCGGCGGCTACACCTTC CASTITAGGGGYTF TRBJ1-2 TRBD1 TRBV5-1 once
TGTGCCAGCTCACCAGAGACCGGGGAGCTGTTTTTT CASSPETGELFF TRBJ2-2 . TRBV18 .
TGTGCCAGCAGTTTATACGGGAGCGGAAACTACAATGAGCAGTTCTTC CASSLYGSGNYNEQFF TRBJ2-1 . TRBV28 .
TGTGCCAGCAGCCATGCAGGGGGGGCCCACGAGCAGTACTTC CASSHAGGAHEQYF TRBJ2-7 . TRBV3-1/TRBV3-2 .
TGTGCCAGCAGCTTTCCTAGTGGGGGGTACCAAGAGACCCAGTACTTC CASSFPSGGYQETQYF TRBJ2-5 . TRBV5-4 .
TGCGCCAGCAGCTTGGCGGAGCGGGGACGGGCAGATACGCAGTATTTT CASSLAERGRADTQYF TRBJ2-3 TRBD2 TRBV5-1 .
TGTGCCAGCAGCCAAGGACAGACTCTCGGGCAGTTCTTC CASSQGQTLGQFF TRBJ2-1 . TRBV2 .
TGTGCCAGCAGCTTAAGGTTCGGCAGGCCTGCAACTAATGAAAAACTGTTTTTT CASSLRFGRPATNEKLFF TRBJ1-4 . TRBV7-8 .
TGCGCCAGCAGCCCCGACGGGGTGAACACTGAAGCTTTCTTT CASSPDGVNTEAFF TRBJ1-1 . TRBV5-1 once
TGCGCCAGCCGGGGACTAGCGGGAGTCATAGACGAGCAGTACTTC CASRGLAGVIDEQYF TRBJ2-7 TRBD2 TRBV5-1 .
TGTGCCAGCAGGGGAGTTGGAAATCAGCCCCAGCATTTT CASRGVGNQPQHF TRBJ1-5 . TRBV12-3/TRBV12-4 .
TGTGCCAGCAGCTTAGGGACAGGGGAACAAGAGACCCAGTACTTC CASSLGTGEQETQYF TRBJ2-5 TRBD1 TRBV7-9 .
TGTGCCAGCAGGAATCTGACAGGGGGTACTGAAGCTTTCTTT CASRNLTGGTEAFF TRBJ1-1 TRBD1 TRBV5-6 .
TGTGCCAGCAGTGAACGACAGTTGAACACTGAAGCTTTCTTT CASSERQLNTEAFF TRBJ1-1 . TRBV28 .
TGTGCCAGCTCACCACCGTCTCGACAATCGGGCGAGCAGTACTTC CASSPPSRQSGEQYF TRBJ2-7 . TRBV18 once
TGTGCCAGCAGCTTAGACGCGCCGCATTGGTCCGGAAACACCATATATTTT CASSLDAPHWSGNTIYF TRBJ1-3 . TRBV7-8 .
TGTGCCAGCAGTTACAGCAGGGGGAACACTGAAGCTTTCTTT CASSYSRGNTEAFF TRBJ1-1 . TRBV6-5 once
TGTGCCAGCTCAGAACAGGGTGGGGGCTACGAGCAGTACTTC CASSEQGGGYEQYF TRBJ2-7 . TRBV18 once